This TCR beta chain was found in a study of blood T cells in healthy people across ages. Combining a sample-barcoded 5' primer with a J-beta primer mix, a second PCR ran for roughly 7 to 12 cycles. From the 5' RACE reads, TCRdb called clonotypes with MiXCR, one entry per CDR3 protein. The repertoire consists of approximately 1.5 million distinct CDR3 sequences, with approximately 43% occurring once and the leading ten covering roughly 3.7%. This clonotype has only one observation. Germline CDR1 and CDR2: SGHDN and FVKESK. CDR3 length equals 18 residues. V lost 4 bases, J lost 6 bases, and 27 bases lay in between.

The J gene is TRBJ1-2, the V gene TRBV14; weak D call: TRBD1 (5 bases). The receptor was derived from a woman under 30 in good health. The sequenced sample consisted of blood. Written as DNA, the CDR3 is TGTGCCAGCAGCCCACTTGTCTTGTTTCGTTCAGGGAAGAATGGCTACACCTTC. Encoded protein: CASSPLVLFRSGKNGYTF.